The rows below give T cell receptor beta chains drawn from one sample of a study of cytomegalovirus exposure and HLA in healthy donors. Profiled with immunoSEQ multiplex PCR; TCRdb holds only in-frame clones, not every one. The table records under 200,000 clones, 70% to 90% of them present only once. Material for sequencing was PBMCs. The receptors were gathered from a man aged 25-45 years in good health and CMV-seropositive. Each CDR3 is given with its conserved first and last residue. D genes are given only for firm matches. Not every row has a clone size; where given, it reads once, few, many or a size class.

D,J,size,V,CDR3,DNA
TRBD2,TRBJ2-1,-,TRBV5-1,CASSLVLAGDYNEQFF,TGCGCCAGCAGCTTGGTATTAGCGGGGGACTACAATGAGCAGTTCTTC
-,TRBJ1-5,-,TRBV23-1,CASSPSVNQPQHF,TGCGCCAGCAGTCCTTCAGTTAATCAGCCCCAGCATTTT
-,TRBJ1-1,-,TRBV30,CACLGAIMNTEAFF,TGTGCCTGCCTGGGAGCCATTATGAACACTGAAGCTTTCTTT
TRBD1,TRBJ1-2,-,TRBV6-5,CAISQTGDGYGYTF,TGTGCCATCAGCCAGACAGGGGACGGCTATGGCTACACCTTC
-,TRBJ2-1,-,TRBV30,CAWSLDSDEQFF,TGTGCCTGGAGCTTAGACAGCGATGAGCAGTTCTTC
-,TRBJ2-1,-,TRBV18,CASSPYSGDHNEQFF,TGTGCCAGCTCACCATACTCAGGGGACCACAATGAGCAGTTCTTC
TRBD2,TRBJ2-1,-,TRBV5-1,CASSRGLAVTYNEQFF,TGCGCCAGCAGCCGGGGACTAGCGGTAACCTACAATGAGCAGTTCTTC
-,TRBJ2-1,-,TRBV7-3,CASSLSRVPKINEQFF,TGTGCCAGCAGCCTGAGCAGGGTCCCTAAAATTAATGAGCAGTTCTTC
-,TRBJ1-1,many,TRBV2,CASSQQGPITEAFF,TGTGCCAGCAGCCAACAGGGTCCGATCACTGAAGCTTTCTTT
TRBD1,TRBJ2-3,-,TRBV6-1,CASSEIVGTGGRADTQYF,TGTGCCAGCAGTGAAATCGTCGGGACAGGGGGCCGCGCAGATACGCAGTATTTT
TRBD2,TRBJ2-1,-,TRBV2,CASLYGLADYNEQFF,TGTGCCAGCCTATACGGACTAGCGGATTACAATGAGCAGTTCTTC
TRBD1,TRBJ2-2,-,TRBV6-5,CASSSTGTGNTGELFF,TGTGCCAGCAGTTCCACCGGGACAGGGAACACCGGGGAGCTGTTTTTT
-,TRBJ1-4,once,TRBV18,CASSQGVNEKLFF,TGTGCCAGCTCACAGGGGGTAAATGAAAAACTGTTTTTT
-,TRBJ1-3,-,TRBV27,CASSPLGRFSGNTIYF,TGTGCCAGCAGCCCTCTGGGCAGGTTCTCTGGAAACACCATATATTTT
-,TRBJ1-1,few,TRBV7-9,CASRGWEDTEAFF,TGTGCCAGCAGGGGGTGGGAGGACACTGAAGCTTTCTTT
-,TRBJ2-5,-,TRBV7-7,CASSAGADGETQYF,TGTGCTAGCAGTGCGGGGGCGGATGGAGAGACCCAGTACTTC
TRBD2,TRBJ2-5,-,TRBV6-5,CATRFTSGRRETQYF,TGTGCCACCCGGTTCACTAGCGGGAGGAGAGAGACCCAGTACTTC
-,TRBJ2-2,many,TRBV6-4,CASSAGDTGELFF,TGTGCCAGCAGTGCGGGAGACACCGGGGAGCTGTTTTTT
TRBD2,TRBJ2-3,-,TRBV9,CASSVSLLAGDVDTQYF,TGTGCCAGCAGCGTTTCCTTACTAGCGGGAGATGTGGATACGCAGTATTTT
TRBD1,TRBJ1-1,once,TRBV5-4,CASSPRGQVVNTEAFF,TGTGCCAGCAGCCCCCGAGGACAGGTGGTAAACACTGAAGCTTTCTTT
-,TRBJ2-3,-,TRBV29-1,CSVEEIAIKNTDTQYF,TGCAGCGTTGAGGAGATAGCGATCAAGAACACAGATACGCAGTATTTT
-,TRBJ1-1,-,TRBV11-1,CASRLGGSTEAFF,TGTGCCAGCAGGCTAGGAGGGAGCACTGAAGCTTTCTTT
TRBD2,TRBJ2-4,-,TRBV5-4,CASSLPGGLAKNIQYF,TGTGCCAGCAGCTTACCGGGAGGGCTAGCCAAAAACATTCAGTACTTC